This T cell receptor beta chain was observed in a study of PD-1 blockade in classical Hodgkin lymphoma. Following autologous stem cell transplantation, relapse occurred in every patient, and exposure to brentuximab vedotin varied. The CD4+ T cells used were purified from thawed PBMCs through magnetic negative selection. Here immunoSEQ multiplex PCR was the method, and the copy in TCRdb shows in-frame clones only, minus some. Among about 2,500 clones listed, around 85% were seen once. The sequence was collected from a human donor with classical Hodgkin lymphoma. The sample here was CD4+ T cells from blood, taken at baseline.

This CDR3 reads CASSPRTGGYEQYF. The CDR3 DNA reads TGTGCCAGCAGCCCACGGACAGGGGGCTACGAGCAGTACTTC. The chain combines TRBV7-2 with TRBJ2-7; 10 positions match TRBD1. V shed 5 bases, J shed 3 bases, and the junction held 4 bases outside the gene matches. CDR1 and CDR2 from the germline V gene are SGHTA and FQGNSA. CDR3 length: 14 residues.